The next 16 T cell receptor beta chains were all read from a single sample in a study of blood T cell repertoires in COVID-19. The repertoire was sequenced with immunoSEQ multiplex PCR; TCRdb's copy has only in-frame clones and lacks some. The sample yields approximately 300,000 clones, more than 85% seen once. The sequenced material came from peripheral blood. These receptors originate from a man aged 40-49 years with acute or convalescent COVID-19.

The chain recombines TRBV6-5 with TRBJ1-1, with 7 positions matching TRBD1. Germline V CDR1 and CDR2: MNHEY, SVGAGI. The CDR3 has 14 residues. The V and J ends lost 4 bases and 3 bases, in that order; junction bases with no gene match: 5. CDR3 sequence reads: CASSFFQGDTEAFF. CDR3 bases: TGTGCCAGCAGTTTTTTCCAGGGGGACACTGAAGCTTTCTTT.

This clone was recorded once. The chain is built from TRBV6-2 or TRBV6-3 and TRBJ1-2; TRBD1 agrees at 7 bases. The CDR3 totals 14 residues. Germline V gene data show CDR1 as MNHEY and CDR2 as SVGEGT. The V gene end was trimmed by 4 bases and the J gene end by 6 bases; junction bases not matched to a gene: 8. In DNA form, the CDR3 reads TGTGCCAGCAGTTCCCGCCGGGACAGAGATGGCTACACCTTC. It translates to CASSSRRDRDGYTF.

The chain recombines TRBV19 with TRBJ1-1; 7 bases are shared with TRBD1. V dropped 5 bases and J dropped 7; count of bases not matched to a gene: 7. Germline lookup yields CDR1 LNHDA and CDR2 SQIVND (reference sequence). There are 13 residues in the CDR3. The CDR3 DNA reads TGTGCCAGTAGTCGCCAGGGGGGACGTGAAGCTTTCTTT. Translation gives CASSRQGGREAFF.

The chain has TRBV27 and TRBJ1-2; TRBD1 matches at 9 bases. Losses at the gene ends were 8 bases for V and 0 bases for J; bases not matched to a gene: 7. The germline gives CDR1 MNHEY, CDR2 SMNVEV (reference sequence). The CDR3 contains 15 residues. The CDR3 DNA sequence: TGTGCCAGCCGCGACAGGGGGTCCTCTAACTATGGCTACACCTTC. As protein: CASRDRGSSNYGYTF.

The chain couples TRBV11-2 to TRBJ1-4; D gene uncertain. CDR3 length equals 13 residues. Trimming stripped 6 bases from V and 4 bases from J, with 9 bases between. Germline CDR1 and CDR2: SGHAT and FQNNGV. CDR3 in amino acids: CASRRAYNEKLFF. The CDR3 DNA reads as TGTGCCAGCAGGAGAGCCTATAATGAAAAACTGTTTTTT.

This clone has more than one count but fewer than ten. The genes are TRBV19 and TRBJ2-7, with TRBD2 matching 10 bases. CDR1 and CDR2 (germline): LNHDA, SQIVND (reference sequence). Trimming took 5 bases from V and 3 from J; bases not matched to a gene: 7. This CDR3 is 15 amino acids long. In DNA, the CDR3 is TGTGCCAGTAGTTCTCCTAGCGGGAGACACTACGAGCAGTACTTC. Translating gives CASSSPSGRHYEQYF.

This clone was seen only once. The chain uses TRBV7-9 and TRBJ2-1; 8 bases map to TRBD1. The J segment lost 7 bases and the V segment lost 5 bases, leaving 13 bases of the junction unmatched. This CDR3 is 16 amino acids long. Germline-derived CDR1 and CDR2 are SEHNR and FQNEAQ (reference sequence). The CDR3 spells CASSPTRDRSWNEQFF. CDR3 DNA: TGTGCCAGCAGCCCGACCCGGGACAGGTCCTGGAATGAGCAGTTCTTC. The full variable domain, completed using reference TRBV7-9 and TRBJ2-1, is DTGVSQNPRHKITKRGQNVTFRCDPISEHNRLYWYRQTLGQGPEFLTYFQNEAQLEKSRLLSDRFSAERPKGSFSTLEIQRTEQGDSAMYLCASSPTRDRSWNEQFFGPGTRLTVL.

This chain connects TRBV27 to TRBJ1-1, with 9 positions matching TRBD1. The CDR3 loop spans 14 amino acids. The J segment lost 4 bases and the V segment lost 3 bases, leaving 3 bases of the junction unmatched. Germline V gives CDR1 MNHEY, CDR2 SMNVEV (reference sequence). CDR3 sequence: CASSFDRGITEAFF. CDR3 DNA: TGTGCCAGCAGTTTTGACAGGGGGATCACTGAAGCTTTCTTT.

The rearrangement joins TRBV30 to TRBJ2-6; TRBD1 is a possible D gene (5 bases). V shed 1 base and J shed 0 bases, with 16 bases lying between them. Germline CDR1 is GTSNPN and CDR2 is SVGIG (reference sequence). This CDR3 is 18 amino acids long. The CDR3 protein is CAWSAEWGSSSGANVLTF. The DNA for the CDR3 is TGTGCCTGGAGTGCAGAGTGGGGCTCGAGCTCTGGGGCCAACGTCCTGACTTTC.

The V call is TRBV2, the J call TRBJ2-7; D uncertain. CDR3 size: 13 residues. Deletions cut 3 bases from V and 2 bases from J, with 8 bases between. Germline V lookup: CDR1 SNHLY, CDR2 FYNNEI. The CDR3 coding sequence is TGTGCCAGCAGTGAGAGGCTTACCTACGAGCAGTACTTC. Translating gives CASSERLTYEQYF.

This chain links TRBV3-1 (or the pseudogene TRBV3-2) with TRBJ2-7; D not resolved. CDR3 length equals 13 residues. The V gene's germline CDR1 is LGHDT and CDR2 YNNKEL (reference sequence). Trimming pared 5 bases from V and 1 base from J, leaving 9 bases between. The CDR3 here is CASSGDSSYEQYF. The CDR3 bases are TGTGCCAGCAGCGGAGACTCTTCCTACGAGCAGTACTTC.

The CDR3 nucleotides are TGTGCCAGCAGCTTAGGGACAGGGGGCACCGGGGAGCTGTTTTTT. This gives the protein CASSLGTGGTGELFF. The gene calls are TRBV11-2 and TRBJ2-2; 10 nucleotides agree with TRBD1. Germline CDR1 SGHAT, CDR2 FQNNGV. With 1 base clipped from V and 4 bases from J, the junction kept 0 bases outside the gene matches. The CDR3 loop spans 15 amino acids.

J is TRBJ2-1 and V is TRBV5-1, with D unresolved. V dropped 5 bases and J dropped 5 bases, with 5 bases sitting between them. The CDR3 is 11 amino acids. The germline gives CDR1 SGHRS, CDR2 YFSETQ. In DNA form, the CDR3 reads TGCGCCAGCAGAGAGAACAATGAGCAGTTCTTC. The encoded protein is CASRENNEQFF.

This rearrangement joins TRBV6-5 to TRBJ2-1, with TRBD1 identical over 7 bases. The CDR3 runs to 13 residues. Germline values: CDR1 MNHEY, CDR2 SVGAGI. V lost 6 bases to trimming and J lost 10 bases; unmatched junction nucleotides: 9. The CDR3 DNA reads TGTGCCAGCAGGGTTGACAGGGTTGGCGAGCAGTTCTTC. Translation: CASRVDRVGEQFF.

The chain employs TRBV5-1 and TRBJ2-1; the match to TRBD2 covers 15 bases. This CDR3 contains 20 residues. Germline V gives CDR1 SGHRS, CDR2 YFSETQ. The junction had 15 bases not matched to a gene; V was cut back by 2 bases and J by 6 bases. The CDR3 region is CASSFSGTSGGNPFSNEQFF. The CDR3 DNA reads TGCGCCAGCAGCTTTTCGGGGACTAGCGGGGGGAACCCTTTTAGCAATGAGCAGTTCTTC.

For this clone: One junction end disagrees with the germline gene, perhaps due to a read error. This chain links TRBV15 with TRBJ2-2; perhaps TRBD1 as D (5 bases). The germline V gene has CDR1 LNHNV and CDR2 YYDKDF (reference sequence). The CDR3 runs 13 residues. The CDR3 sequence: CGTDQGNTGELFF. The CDR3 nucleotides read TGTGGCACCGACCAGGGGAACACCGGGGAGCTGTTTTTT.